Below are 2 T cell receptor beta chains sequenced from a single sample in a study of patients and donors after allogeneic stem cell transplantation. TCRdb passed the RT-PCR reads through MiXCR, listing each CDR3 protein once. Of hundreds of thousands of distinct CDR3 sequences listed, roughly 16% were seen once; the top ten hold 7.2%. Sequenced material: blood, either unsorted or a sorted T cell fraction (not recorded which). The source is a human donor who was either an allogeneic HSCT recipient or a stem cell or donor lymphocyte infusion donor (not recorded which). It is not recorded whose cells these are; they may come from a transplant donor.

The sample holds a few counts of this clonotype. The chain uses TRBV9 and TRBJ2-7; D remains unclear. Trimming shortened V by 3 bases and J by 0 bases, and 13 bases separated the two germline ends. Germline V gene sequence: CDR1 SGDLS, CDR2 YYNGEE. This CDR3 comprises 15 residues. The CDR3 DNA reads as TGTGCCAGCAGCGCAATAGCATCGAGCTCCTACGAGCAGTACTTC. Amino acid sequence: CASSAIASSSYEQYF.

This clonotype has just a few counts. This rearrangement joins TRBV3-1 to TRBJ2-3, with 13 bases matching TRBD2. CDR1 and CDR2 from the germline V gene are LGHDT and YNNKEL (reference sequence). The CDR3 runs to 17 residues. Trimming at V came to 3 bases and at J to 5 bases, leaving 8 bases not matched to a gene. The CDR3 nucleotides are TGTGCCAGCAGCCACGAAGCGAGGACTAGCGGGGGAGATACGCAGTATTTT. Translated: CASSHEARTSGGDTQYF.